This TCR beta chain was sequenced in a study of T cell responses to AZD1222 COVID-19 vaccine. This clone turned up a few times. As yet, its antigen is unknown. Notes on the study in general: Donors were mostly white British, more females; clonal diversity possibly underestimated. Increased Spike-specific TCR breadth and depth were observed after two AZD1222 doses. Nearly half of spike-specific TCRs reportedly target variant regions that are unmutated in the B.1.351 and B.1.1.7 variants. The span of vaccine-associated CD4 TCRs extended across spike, with dominance at 160-218 and 743-854.

Using immunoSEQ multiplex PCR, the repertoire was profiled, and TCRdb retains in-frame clones only, with some absent. The data contain approximately 210,000 clones, 90% to 95% of them singletons. This CDR3 is built from 17 residues. V was cut by 4 bases and J by 5 bases, with 20 bases left in between. Germline V gene data show CDR1 as SGHTA and CDR2 as FQGNSA. This rearrangement joins TRBV7-2 to TRBJ2-2, with D tentatively TRBD2 (6 bases). The clonotype comes from an adult who received the MenACWY meningococcal vaccine as a control. The sequencing used peripheral blood, collected 28 days after the second dose of the MenACWY control vaccine. Here the CDR3 reads CASSSPRGGPGTGELFF. The CDR3 DNA reads TGTGCCAGCAGCTCCCCCCGAGGAGGGCCTGGAACCGGGGAGCTGTTTTTT.